These T cell receptor beta chains were read from a single sample in a study of shared clonotypes between healthy human individuals. This table comes from immunoSEQ multiplex PCR, and its TCRdb copy is limited to in-frame clones, with some not included. In the table there are about 1.5 million clones, 98% of which are singletons. The sample was naive CD4+ T cells sorted from blood. The receptor set was obtained from a man aged 25-45 years in good health. CDR3s include the opening cysteine and the closing phenylalanine or tryptophan. D genes are given only for firm matches.

TRBD1	TRBV27	TRBJ2-6	TGTGCCGTTGGACAGGGGGCGTCTGGGGCCAACGTCCTGACTTTC	CAVGQGASGANVLTF
NA	TRBV5-1	TRBJ2-7	TGCGCCAGCAGCTTTGCGGGTGGGTCCTCCTACGAGCAGTACTTC	CASSFAGGSSYEQYF
NA	TRBV25-1	TRBJ1-1	TGTGCCAGTGGACCGAACACTGAAGCTTTCTTT	CASGPNTEAFF
NA	TRBV7-9	TRBJ1-1	TGTGCCAGCAGCTTAAGTGCGGGAGGGACTGAAGCTTTCTTT	CASSLSAGGTEAFF
NA	TRBV6-5	TRBJ2-7	TGTGCCAGCAGTTACGGAGCATCGGACACCTACGAGCAGTACTTC	CASSYGASDTYEQYF
NA	TRBV6-6	TRBJ1-1	TGTGCCAGCAGTTTAAACGCTGAAGCTTTCTTT	CASSLNAEAFF
NA	TRBV2	TRBJ2-7	TGTGCCGACCGGGACACCGCCTACGAGCAGTACTTC	CADRDTAYEQYF
NA	TRBV2	TRBJ2-7	TGTGCCAGCAGTGGGCTAGCTAATGTCTACGAGCAGTACTTC	CASSGLANVYEQYF
NA	TRBV21-1	TRBJ1-3	TGTGCCAGCAGCAAAGACAAGGGGCGCCCCTCTGGAAACACCATATATTTT	CASSKDKGRPSGNTIYF
NA	TRBV27	TRBJ2-1	TGTGCCAGCAGTTTATATGGACGGAGCTACAATGAGCAGTTCTTC	CASSLYGRSYNEQFF
NA	TRBV11-2	TRBJ2-1	TGTGCCAGCAGCCCAGACTTAAGACTCTACAATGAGCAGTTCTTC	CASSPDLRLYNEQFF
NA	TRBV5-1	TRBJ1-3	TGCGCCAGCAGCCTACAACAGGGACCCAGATCTGGAAACACCATATATTTT	CASSLQQGPRSGNTIYF
NA	TRBV11-2	TRBJ2-4	TGTGCCAGCAGCCCCGTGAGGGGCGGTAAAAACATTCAGTACTTC	CASSPVRGGKNIQYF
NA	TRBV5-1	TRBJ1-4	TGCGCCAGCAGCTTGGAGGGTACCAATGAAAAACTGTTTTTT	CASSLEGTNEKLFF
NA	TRBV19	TRBJ2-5	TGTGCCAGTAGCCAGGGCCTACAAGAGACCCAGTACTTC	CASSQGLQETQYF
TRBD1	TRBV5-8	TRBJ1-1	TGTGCCAGCAGCTTGGTTAACCGCAGGGGGGCCACTGAAGCTTTCTTT	CASSLVNRRGATEAFF
NA	TRBV4-1	TRBJ2-7	TGCGCCAGCAGCCAAGTAACGCAGGGCTACAACGAGCAGTACTTC	CASSQVTQGYNEQYF
NA	TRBV9	TRBJ2-7	TGTGCCAGCAGCAGATCCGGGACGGGAGCCTACGAGCAGTACTTC	CASSRSGTGAYEQYF
NA	TRBV27	TRBJ2-3	TGTGCCAGCAGTCCCTATGGATCCACAGATACGCAGTATTTT	CASSPYGSTDTQYF
TRBD2	TRBV19	TRBJ2-7	TGTGCCAGTAATCGGAAGCGGGGTCAAGCCTACGAGCAGTACTTC	CASNRKRGQAYEQYF
NA	TRBV4-3	TRBJ2-3	TGCGCCAGCAGCCAAGAAAGGGGTTTGAGCACAGATACGCAGTATTTT	CASSQERGLSTDTQYF
NA	TRBV5-1	TRBJ2-3	TGCGCCAGCTGCCTGGGGGGGCGATACCACGAGGCAGATACGCAGTATTTT	CASCLGGRYHEADTQYF
NA	TRBV7-9	TRBJ1-2	TGTGCCAGCAGCCTTGGGGCGAACTATGGCTACACCTTC	CASSLGANYGYTF
TRBD1	TRBV28	TRBJ2-4	TGTGCCAGCAGTTTGGGGACAGTTCAGGCCATTCAGTACTTC	CASSLGTVQAIQYF
TRBD2	TRBV4-3	TRBJ2-1	TGCGCCAGCAGCTCTCGAAGTAGGACTAGCGGCGATGAGCAGTTCTTC	CASSSRSRTSGDEQFF
TRBD2	TRBV10-3	TRBJ2-7	TGTGCCATCACGGCTAGCGGGATGGGCACCCCCTACGAGCAGTACTTC	CAITASGMGTPYEQYF
NA	TRBV7-2	TRBJ2-3	TGTGCCAGCAGCTTAGTCGGGACAACAAGCACAGATACGCAGTATTTT	CASSLVGTTSTDTQYF
NA	TRBV18	TRBJ2-7	TGTGCCAGCTCACCTCGGAGACAGTCTTCCTACGAGCAGTACTTC	CASSPRRQSSYEQYF
TRBD2	TRBV7-3	TRBJ2-7	TGTGCCAGGAGCCGCTCTAGCGGGTCCTCCTACGAGCAGTACTTC	CARSRSSGSSYEQYF
TRBD2	TRBV9	TRBJ2-5	TGTGCCAGCAGCGTAGCTCAAAAACTAGCGGGAGAAACAAAAGAGACCCAGTACTTC	CASSVAQKLAGETKETQYF
NA	TRBV2	TRBJ2-7	TGTGCCAGCAGTGCGCAGGGCTTCTACGAGCAGTACTTC	CASSAQGFYEQYF
TRBD2	TRBV5-1	TRBJ2-1	TGCGCCAGCAGCTCTGGACTAGCGGGAGACAATGAGCAGTTCTTC	CASSSGLAGDNEQFF